The rows below give T cell receptor beta chains drawn from one sample of a study of T cell changes during pregnancy in multiple sclerosis. The table came from immunoSEQ multiplex PCR; TCRdb's copy has only in-frame clones and leaves some out. The sample lists 90,000 to 100,000 clones, 92% occurring once. Specimen: peripheral blood, collected after pregnancy. These receptors were obtained from a female donor in good health, enrolled as a control in a pregnancy study. CDR3s leave out the opening cysteine and the closing phenylalanine or tryptophan.

V gene	CDR3 protein
TRBV6-5	ASSYSGTSLQGEQF
TRBV6-4	ASSDGLAGPDTQY
TRBV5-1	ASSPRGQGFGETQY
TRBV2	ASRGTSGGRETQY
TRBV7-9	ASSLLQGAVSPLH
TRBV5-1	ASTRDSLLDYEQY
TRBV28	ASSLIAGIYEQY
TRBV19	ASSRRGRNQETQY
TRBV5-4	ASSSPSTGNEQF
TRBV2	ASSYRTSGSTDTQY
TRBV28	ASSSSGTGNTEAF
TRBV7-8	ASSPQVGTIY
TRBV27	ASSSAGQFYRTDTQY
TRBV28	ASKAGTVEKLF
TRBV6-6	ASSYQPPRDGQY
TRBV19	ASSVTGAGEQF
TRBV5-4	ASSPPGPTGETQY
TRBV2	ASAGQGFHEQY
TRBV29-1	SVRGGNYEQF
TRBV27	ASTTRRGYTDTQY
TRBV7-9	ASSFVDNEQF
TRBV7-9	ASSSGGGQGSSPLH
TRBV7-6	AAGGGTGNTIY
TRBV11-1	ASSLGLAEGDEQF
TRBV4-1	ASSQALVETQY
TRBV25-1	ASRHTDTQY
TRBV19	ASSIVLVTGWANEQF
TRBV7-3	ASSISGGSTDTQY
TRBV5-4	ASSRLAGGGYEQY
TRBV9	ASIRGQETQY
TRBV11-2	ASRNRDSQETQY
TRBV6-5	ASRKWDSYYEQY
TRBV7-6	ASSLGLAGAGETQY
TRBV7-8	ASSDGNLGNQPQH
TRBV29-1	SVGTSGVWSEQY
TRBV2	ASSEALGTEPYEQY
TRBV23-1	ASSQGGPSPCGEAF
TRBV5-6	ASSAATGSNGYT
TRBV4-1	ASSQLATPSSYEQY
TRBV4-1	ASSLRTGGGETQY
TRBV5-6	ASSFGKGHQTQETQY
TRBV4-1	ASSQDPGYGYT
TRBV15	ATSRRLAVTGTDTQY
TRBV13	ASSLVGQVLSDEQY
TRBV7-6	ASSFGTGTSVQETQY
TRBV20-1	SAMVGPEAF
TRBV7-9	ASSPGQAVTEAS
TRBV7-9	ASSLQGALHEKLF
TRBV18	ASSSTGYNQPQH
TRBV4-1	ASSQVRRTSGYTGELF
TRBV5-5	ASQSGLNQPQH